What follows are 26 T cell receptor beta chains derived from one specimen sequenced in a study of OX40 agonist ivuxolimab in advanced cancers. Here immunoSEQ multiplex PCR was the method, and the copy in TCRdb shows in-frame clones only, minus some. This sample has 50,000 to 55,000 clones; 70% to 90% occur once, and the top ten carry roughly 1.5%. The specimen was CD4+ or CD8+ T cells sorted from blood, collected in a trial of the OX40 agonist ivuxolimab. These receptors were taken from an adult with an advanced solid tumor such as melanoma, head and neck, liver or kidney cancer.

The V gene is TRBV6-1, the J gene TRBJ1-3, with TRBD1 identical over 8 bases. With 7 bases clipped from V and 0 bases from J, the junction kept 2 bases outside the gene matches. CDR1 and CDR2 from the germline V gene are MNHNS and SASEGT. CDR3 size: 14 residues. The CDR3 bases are TGTGCCAGCACCACAGGGGGCTCTGGAAACACCATATATTTT. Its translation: CASTTGGSGNTIYF.

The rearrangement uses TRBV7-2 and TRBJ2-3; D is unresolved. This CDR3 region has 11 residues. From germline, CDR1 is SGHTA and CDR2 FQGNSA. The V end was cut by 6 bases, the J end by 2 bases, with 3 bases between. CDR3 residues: CASRFTDTQYF. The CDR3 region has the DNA TGTGCCAGCAGATTCACAGATACGCAGTATTTT.

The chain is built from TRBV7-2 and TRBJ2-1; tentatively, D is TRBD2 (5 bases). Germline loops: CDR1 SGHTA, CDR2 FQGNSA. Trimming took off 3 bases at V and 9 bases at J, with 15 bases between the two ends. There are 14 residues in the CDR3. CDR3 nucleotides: TGTGCCAGCAGCTTTGGAGCGTATGGAGGTGAGCAGTTCTTC. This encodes CASSFGAYGGEQFF.

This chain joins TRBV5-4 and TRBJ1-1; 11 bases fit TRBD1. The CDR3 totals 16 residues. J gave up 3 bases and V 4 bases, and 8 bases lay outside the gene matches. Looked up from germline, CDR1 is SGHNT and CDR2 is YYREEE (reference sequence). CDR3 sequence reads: CASSTGQGAGHTEAFF. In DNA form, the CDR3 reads TGTGCCAGCAGCACCGGACAGGGGGCCGGGCACACTGAAGCTTTCTTT.

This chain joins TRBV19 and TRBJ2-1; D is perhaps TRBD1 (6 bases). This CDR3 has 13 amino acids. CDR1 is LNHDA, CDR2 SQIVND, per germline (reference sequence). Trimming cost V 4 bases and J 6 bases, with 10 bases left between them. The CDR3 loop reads CASSNIGGNEQFF. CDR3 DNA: TGTGCCAGTAGTAATATAGGGGGCAATGAGCAGTTCTTC.

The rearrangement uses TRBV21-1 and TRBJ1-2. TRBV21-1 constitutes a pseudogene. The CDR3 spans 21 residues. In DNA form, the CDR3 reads TGTGCCAGCAGCAAATTAACTGGATTTTTTGAGACCCTACCCATTAACTATGGCTACACCTTC. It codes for CASSKLTGFFETLPINYGYTF.

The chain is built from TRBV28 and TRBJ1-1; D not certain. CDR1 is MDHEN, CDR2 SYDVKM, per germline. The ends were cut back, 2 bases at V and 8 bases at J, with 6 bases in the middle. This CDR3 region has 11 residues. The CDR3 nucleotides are TGTGCCAGCAGTTTAACCGGAGAAGCTTTCTTT. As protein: CASSLTGEAFF.

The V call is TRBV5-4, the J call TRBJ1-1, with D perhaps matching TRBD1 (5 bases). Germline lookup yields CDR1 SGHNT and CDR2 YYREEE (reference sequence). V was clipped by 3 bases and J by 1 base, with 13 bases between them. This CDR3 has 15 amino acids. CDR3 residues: CASSSPGTANTEAFF. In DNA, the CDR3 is TGTGCCAGCAGCTCTCCTGGGACGGCGAACACTGAAGCTTTCTTT.

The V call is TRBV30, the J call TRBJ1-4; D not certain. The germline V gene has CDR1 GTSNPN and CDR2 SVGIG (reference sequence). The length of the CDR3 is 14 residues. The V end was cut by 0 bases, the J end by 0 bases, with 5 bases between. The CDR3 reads CAWSVGSTNEKLFF. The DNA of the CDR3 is TGTGCCTGGAGTGTCGGGTCAACTAATGAAAAACTGTTTTTT.

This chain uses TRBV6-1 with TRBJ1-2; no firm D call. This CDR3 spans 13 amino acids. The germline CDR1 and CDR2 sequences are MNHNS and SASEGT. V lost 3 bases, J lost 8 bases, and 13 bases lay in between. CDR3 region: CASSDYLPQGYTF. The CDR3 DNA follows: TGTGCCAGCAGTGATTACCTCCCCCAGGGCTACACCTTC.

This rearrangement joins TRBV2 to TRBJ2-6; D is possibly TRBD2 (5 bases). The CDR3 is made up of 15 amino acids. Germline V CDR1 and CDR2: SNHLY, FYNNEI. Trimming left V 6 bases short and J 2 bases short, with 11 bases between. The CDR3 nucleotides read TGTGCCAGCAGCCAGGACGGGGCTGGGGCCAACGTCCTGACTTTC. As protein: CASSQDGAGANVLTF. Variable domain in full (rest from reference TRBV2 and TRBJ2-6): EPEVTQTPSHQVTQMGQEVILRCVPISNHLYFYWYRQILGQKVEFLVSFYNNEISEKSEIFDDQFSVERPDGSNFTLKIRSTKLEDSAMYFCASSQDGAGANVLTFGAGSRLTVL.

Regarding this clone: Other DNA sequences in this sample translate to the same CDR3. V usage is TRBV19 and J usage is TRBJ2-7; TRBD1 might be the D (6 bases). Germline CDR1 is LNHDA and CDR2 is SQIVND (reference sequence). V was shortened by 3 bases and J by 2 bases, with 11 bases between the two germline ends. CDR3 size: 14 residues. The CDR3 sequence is CASSIQQGPYEQYF. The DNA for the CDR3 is TGTGCCAGTAGTATCCAACAGGGCCCCTACGAGCAGTACTTC.

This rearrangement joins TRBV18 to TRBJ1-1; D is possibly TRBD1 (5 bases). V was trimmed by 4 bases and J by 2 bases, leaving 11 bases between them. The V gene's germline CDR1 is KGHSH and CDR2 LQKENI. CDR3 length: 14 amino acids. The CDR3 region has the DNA TGTGCCAGCTCACGCGACAGAATTAACACTGAAGCTTTCTTT. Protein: CASSRDRINTEAFF.

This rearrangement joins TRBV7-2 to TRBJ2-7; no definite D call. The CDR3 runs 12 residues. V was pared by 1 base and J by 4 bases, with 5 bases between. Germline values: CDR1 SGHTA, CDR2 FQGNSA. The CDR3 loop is CASSLDFYEQYF. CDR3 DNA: TGTGCCAGCAGCTTAGACTTTTACGAGCAGTACTTC.

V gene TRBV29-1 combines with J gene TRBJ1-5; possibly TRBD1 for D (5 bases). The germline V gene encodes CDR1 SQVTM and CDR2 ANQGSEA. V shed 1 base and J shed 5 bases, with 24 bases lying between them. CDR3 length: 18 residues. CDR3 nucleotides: TGCAGCGTTGAAGGCTCGGGACGGGCCCCGGTATTAGATCAGCCCCAGCATTTT. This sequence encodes CSVEGSGRAPVLDQPQHF.

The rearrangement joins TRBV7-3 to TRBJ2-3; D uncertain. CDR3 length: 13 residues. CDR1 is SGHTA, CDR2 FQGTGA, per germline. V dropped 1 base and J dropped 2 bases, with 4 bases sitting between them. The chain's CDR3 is CASSLIHTDTQYF. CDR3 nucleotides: TGTGCCAGCAGCTTAATCCACACAGATACGCAGTATTTT. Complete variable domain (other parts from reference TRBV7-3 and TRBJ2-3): GAGVSQTPSNKVTEKGKYVELRCDPISGHTALYWYRQSLGQGPEFLIYFQGTGAADDSGLPNDRFFAVRPEGSVSTLKIQRTERGDSAVYLCASSLIHTDTQYFGPGTRLTVL.

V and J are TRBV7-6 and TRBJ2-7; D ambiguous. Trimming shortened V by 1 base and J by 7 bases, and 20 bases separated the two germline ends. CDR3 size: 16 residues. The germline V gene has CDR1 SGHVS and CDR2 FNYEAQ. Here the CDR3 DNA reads TGTGCCAGCAGCTTAGACACATCCTACGAACCCGAGGAGCAGTACTTC. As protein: CASSLDTSYEPEEQYF. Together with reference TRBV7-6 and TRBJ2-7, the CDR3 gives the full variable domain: GAGVSQSPRYKVTKRGQDVALRCDPISGHVSLYWYRQALGQGPEFLTYFNYEAQQDKSGLPNDRFSAERPEGSISTLTIQRTEQRDSAMYRCASSLDTSYEPEEQYFGPGTRLTVT.

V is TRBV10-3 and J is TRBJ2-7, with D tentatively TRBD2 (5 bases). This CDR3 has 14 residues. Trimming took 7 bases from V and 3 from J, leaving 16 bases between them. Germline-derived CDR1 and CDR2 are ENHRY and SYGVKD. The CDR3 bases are TGTGCCATCACACCGAGACTGAGCGGCTACGAGCAGTACTTC. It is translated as CAITPRLSGYEQYF.

The CDR3 nucleotides read TGTGCCAGCACCCCTAGCGGGGGCCTTGAGCAGTTCTTC. Protein product: CASTPSGGLEQFF. This chain links TRBV2 with TRBJ2-1; 10 nucleotides agree with TRBD2. Germline lookup yields CDR1 SNHLY and CDR2 FYNNEI. V gave up 7 bases and J gave up 9 bases; unmatched junction bases: 6. This CDR3 is built from 13 residues. The full variable domain, rest sourced from reference TRBV2 and TRBJ2-1, is EPEVTQTPSHQVTQMGQEVILRCVPISNHLYFYWYRQILGQKVEFLVSFYNNEISEKSEIFDDQFSVERPDGSNFTLKIRSTKLEDSAMYFCASTPSGGLEQFFGPGTRLTVL.

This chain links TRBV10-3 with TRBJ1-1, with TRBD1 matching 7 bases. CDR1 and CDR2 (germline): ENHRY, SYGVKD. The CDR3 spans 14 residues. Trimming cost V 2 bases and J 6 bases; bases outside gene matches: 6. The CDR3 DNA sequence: TGTGCCATCAGTGAGGCCTTACAGGGGCCTGAAGCTTTCTTT. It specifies CAISEALQGPEAFF.

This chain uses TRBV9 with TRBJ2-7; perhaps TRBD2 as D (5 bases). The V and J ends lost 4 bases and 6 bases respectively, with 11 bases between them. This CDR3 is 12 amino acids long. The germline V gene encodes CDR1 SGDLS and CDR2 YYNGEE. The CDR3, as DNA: TGTGCCAGCAGCACCCCCGGGGTCGAGCAGTACTTC. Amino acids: CASSTPGVEQYF.

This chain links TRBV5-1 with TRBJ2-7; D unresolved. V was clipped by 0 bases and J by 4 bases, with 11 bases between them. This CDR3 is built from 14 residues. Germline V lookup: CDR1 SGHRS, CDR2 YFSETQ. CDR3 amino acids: CASSLGLGTYEQYF. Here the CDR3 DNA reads TGCGCCAGCAGCTTGGGTCTGGGTACGTACGAGCAGTACTTC.

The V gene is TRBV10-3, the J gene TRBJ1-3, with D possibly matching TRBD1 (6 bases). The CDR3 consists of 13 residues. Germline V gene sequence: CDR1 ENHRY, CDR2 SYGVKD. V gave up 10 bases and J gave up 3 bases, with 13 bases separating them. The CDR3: CATETGLGNTIYF. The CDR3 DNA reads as TGTGCCACCGAAACAGGGCTTGGAAACACCATATATTTT.

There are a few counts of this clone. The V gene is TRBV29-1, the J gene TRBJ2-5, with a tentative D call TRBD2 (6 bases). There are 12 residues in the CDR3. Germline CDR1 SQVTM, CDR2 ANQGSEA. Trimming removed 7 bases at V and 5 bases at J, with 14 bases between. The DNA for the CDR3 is TGCAGCGCGACTAGGGGCGGGGAGACCCAGTACTTC. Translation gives CSATRGGETQYF.

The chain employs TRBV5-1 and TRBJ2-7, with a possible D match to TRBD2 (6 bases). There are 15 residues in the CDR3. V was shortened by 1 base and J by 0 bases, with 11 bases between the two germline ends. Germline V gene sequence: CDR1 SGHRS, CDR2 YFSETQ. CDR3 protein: CASSLLGSGSYEQYF. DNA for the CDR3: TGCGCCAGCAGCTTGCTCGGTAGCGGCTCCTACGAGCAGTACTTC.

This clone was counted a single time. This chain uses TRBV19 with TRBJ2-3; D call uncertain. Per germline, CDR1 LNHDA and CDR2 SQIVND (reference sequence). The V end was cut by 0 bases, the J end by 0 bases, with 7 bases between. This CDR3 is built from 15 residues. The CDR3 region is CASSIDQYSTDTQYF. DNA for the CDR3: TGTGCCAGTAGTATAGATCAGTATAGCACAGATACGCAGTATTTT.